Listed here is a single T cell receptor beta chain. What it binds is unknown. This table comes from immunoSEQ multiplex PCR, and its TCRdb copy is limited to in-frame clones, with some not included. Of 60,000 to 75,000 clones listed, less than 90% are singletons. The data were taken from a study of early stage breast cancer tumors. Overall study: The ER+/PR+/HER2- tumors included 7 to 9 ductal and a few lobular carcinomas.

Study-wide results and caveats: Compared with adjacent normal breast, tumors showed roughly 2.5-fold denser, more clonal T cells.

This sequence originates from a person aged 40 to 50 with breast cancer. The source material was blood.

CDR3 DNA sequence: TGCGCCAGCAGCTTGACTAGTGGGACAGATACGCAGTATTTT. Its protein product is CASSLTSGTDTQYF. The rearrangement links TRBV5-1 to TRBJ2-3, with D possibly being TRBD2 (5 bases). The CDR3 contains 14 residues. V was shortened by 1 base and J by 3 bases, with 9 bases between the two germline ends. Germline CDR1 and CDR2: SGHRS and YFSETQ.